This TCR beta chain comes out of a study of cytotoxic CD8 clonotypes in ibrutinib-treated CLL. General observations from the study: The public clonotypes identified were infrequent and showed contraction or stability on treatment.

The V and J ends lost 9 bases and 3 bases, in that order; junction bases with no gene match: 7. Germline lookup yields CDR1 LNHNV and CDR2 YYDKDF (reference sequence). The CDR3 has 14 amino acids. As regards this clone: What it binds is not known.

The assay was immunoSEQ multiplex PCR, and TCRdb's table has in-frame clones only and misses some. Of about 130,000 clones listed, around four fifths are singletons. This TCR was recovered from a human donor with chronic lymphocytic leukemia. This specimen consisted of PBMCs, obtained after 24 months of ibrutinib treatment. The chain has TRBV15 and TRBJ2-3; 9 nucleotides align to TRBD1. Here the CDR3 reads CATQQGARTDTQYF. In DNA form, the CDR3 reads TGTGCCACACAACAGGGGGCGCGAACAGATACGCAGTATTTT.